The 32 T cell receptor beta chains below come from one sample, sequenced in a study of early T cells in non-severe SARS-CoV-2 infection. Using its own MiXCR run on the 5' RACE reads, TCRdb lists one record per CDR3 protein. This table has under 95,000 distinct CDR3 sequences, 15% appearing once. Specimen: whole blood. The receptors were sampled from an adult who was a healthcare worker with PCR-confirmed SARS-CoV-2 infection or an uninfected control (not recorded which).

CDR3 in amino acids: CSVEDQARGYGYTF. CDR3 nucleotide sequence: TGCAGCGTTGAAGATCAAGCTCGAGGCTATGGCTACACCTTC. V gene TRBV29-1 combines with J gene TRBJ1-2; D gene uncertain. This CDR3 is built from 14 residues. The V end lost 0 bases, the J end lost 4 bases, and 12 bases lay between the germline ends. In germline, CDR1 is SQVTM, CDR2 ANQGSEA.

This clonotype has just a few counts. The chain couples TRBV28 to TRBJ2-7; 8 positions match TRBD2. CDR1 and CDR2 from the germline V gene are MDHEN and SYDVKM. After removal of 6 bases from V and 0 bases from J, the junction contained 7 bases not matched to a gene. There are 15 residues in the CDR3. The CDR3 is CASSFIAGTSYEQYF. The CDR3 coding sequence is TGTGCCAGCAGCTTTATAGCGGGAACCTCCTACGAGCAGTACTTC.

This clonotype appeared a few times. The CDR3 reads CARRDKTYEQYF. CDR3 nucleotide sequence: TGCGCCCGCCGGGACAAGACCTACGAGCAGTACTTC. The V gene is TRBV5-1, the J gene TRBJ2-7; D possibly corresponds to TRBD1 (6 bases). The germline V gene has CDR1 SGHRS and CDR2 YFSETQ. The CDR3 has 12 amino acids. V lost 10 bases, J lost 2 bases, and 13 bases lay in between.

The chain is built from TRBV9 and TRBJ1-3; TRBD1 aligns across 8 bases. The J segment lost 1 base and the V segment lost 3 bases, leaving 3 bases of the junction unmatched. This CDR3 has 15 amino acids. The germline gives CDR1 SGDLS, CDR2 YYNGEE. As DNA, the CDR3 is TGTGCCAGCAGCGCACAGGGGGTGTCTGGAAACACCATATATTTT. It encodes CASSAQGVSGNTIYF.

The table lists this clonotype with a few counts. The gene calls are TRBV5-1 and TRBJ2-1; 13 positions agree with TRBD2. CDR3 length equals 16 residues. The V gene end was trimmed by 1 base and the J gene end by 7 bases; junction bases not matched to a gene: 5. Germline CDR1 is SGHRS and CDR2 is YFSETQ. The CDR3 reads CASSLRTSGSKNEQFF. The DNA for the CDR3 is TGCGCCAGCAGCTTGAGGACTAGCGGGAGTAAGAATGAGCAGTTCTTC.

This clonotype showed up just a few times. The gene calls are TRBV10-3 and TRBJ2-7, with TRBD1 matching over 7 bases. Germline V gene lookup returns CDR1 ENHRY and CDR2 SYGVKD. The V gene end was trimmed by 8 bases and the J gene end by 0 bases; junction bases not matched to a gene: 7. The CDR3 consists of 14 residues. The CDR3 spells CAIARDRLSYEQYF. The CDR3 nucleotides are TGTGCCATCGCCCGGGACAGACTCTCCTACGAGCAGTACTTC.

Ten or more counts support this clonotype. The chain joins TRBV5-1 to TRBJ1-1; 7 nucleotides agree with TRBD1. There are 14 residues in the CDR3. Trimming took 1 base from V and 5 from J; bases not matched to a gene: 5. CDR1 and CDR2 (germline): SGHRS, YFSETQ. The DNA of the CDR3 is TGCGCCAGCAGCTTGCAAGAGGGGGCGACTGAAGCTTTCTTT. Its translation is CASSLQEGATEAFF.

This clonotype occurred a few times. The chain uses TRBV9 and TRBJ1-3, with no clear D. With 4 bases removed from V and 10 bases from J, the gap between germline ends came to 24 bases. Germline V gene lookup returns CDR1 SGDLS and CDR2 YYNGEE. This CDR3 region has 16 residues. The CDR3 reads CASSLSVGPTGGTIYF. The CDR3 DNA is TGTGCCAGCAGCCTCTCAGTTGGTCCCACGGGCGGGACCATATATTTT.

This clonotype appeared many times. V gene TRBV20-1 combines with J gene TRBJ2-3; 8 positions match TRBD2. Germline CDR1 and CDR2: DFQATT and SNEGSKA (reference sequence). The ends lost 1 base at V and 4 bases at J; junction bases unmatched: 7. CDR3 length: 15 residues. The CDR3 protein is CSARGPTSGPDTQYF. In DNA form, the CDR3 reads TGCAGTGCTAGAGGGCCCACTAGCGGCCCAGATACGCAGTATTTT.

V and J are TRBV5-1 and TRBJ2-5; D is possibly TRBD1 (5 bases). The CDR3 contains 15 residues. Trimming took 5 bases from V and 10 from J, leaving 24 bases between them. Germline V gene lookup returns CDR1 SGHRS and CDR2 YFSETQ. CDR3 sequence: CASRSPAYGHYIQYF. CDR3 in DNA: TGCGCCAGCAGATCTCCAGCCTACGGACACTATATCCAGTACTTC.

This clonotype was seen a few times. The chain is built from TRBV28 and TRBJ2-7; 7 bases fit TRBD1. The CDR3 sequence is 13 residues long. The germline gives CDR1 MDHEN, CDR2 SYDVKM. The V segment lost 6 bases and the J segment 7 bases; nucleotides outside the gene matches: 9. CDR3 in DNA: TGTGCCAGCAGGTTACAGGGGTTGAGGGAGCAGTACTTC. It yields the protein CASRLQGLREQYF.

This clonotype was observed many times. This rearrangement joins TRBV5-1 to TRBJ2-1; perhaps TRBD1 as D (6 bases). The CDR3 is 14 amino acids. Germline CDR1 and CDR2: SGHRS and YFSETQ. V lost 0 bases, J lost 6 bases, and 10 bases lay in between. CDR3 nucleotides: TGCGCCAGCAGCTTGGCCCGGACAGCCAATGAGCAGTTCTTC. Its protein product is CASSLARTANEQFF.

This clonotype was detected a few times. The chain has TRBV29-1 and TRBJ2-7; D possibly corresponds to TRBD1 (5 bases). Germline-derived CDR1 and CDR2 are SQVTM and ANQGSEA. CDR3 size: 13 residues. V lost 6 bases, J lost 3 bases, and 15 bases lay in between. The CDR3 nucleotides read TGCAGCGTCGATGGGGCAGGCAGCTACGAGCAGTACTTC. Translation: CSVDGAGSYEQYF.

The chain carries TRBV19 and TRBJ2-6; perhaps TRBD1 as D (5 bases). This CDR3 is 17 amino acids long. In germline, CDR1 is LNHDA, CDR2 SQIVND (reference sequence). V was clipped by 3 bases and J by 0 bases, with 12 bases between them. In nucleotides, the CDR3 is TGTGCCAGTAGTATGGCCAGGGCGGACTCTGGGGCCAACGTCCTGACTTTC. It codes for CASSMARADSGANVLTF.

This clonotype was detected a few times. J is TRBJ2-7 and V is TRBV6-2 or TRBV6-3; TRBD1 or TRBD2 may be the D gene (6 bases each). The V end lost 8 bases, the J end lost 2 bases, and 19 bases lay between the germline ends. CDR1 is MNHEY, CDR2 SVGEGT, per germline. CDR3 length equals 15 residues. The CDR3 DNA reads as TGTGCCAGCTCCCTAAGGGGGGCCGTCACCTACGAGCAGTACTTC. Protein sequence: CASSLRGAVTYEQYF.

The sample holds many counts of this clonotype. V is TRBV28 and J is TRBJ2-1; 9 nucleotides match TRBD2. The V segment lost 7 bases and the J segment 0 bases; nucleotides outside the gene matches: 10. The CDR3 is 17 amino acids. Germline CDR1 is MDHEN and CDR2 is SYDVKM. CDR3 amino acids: CASTPGTSRSSYNEQFF. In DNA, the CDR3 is TGTGCCAGCACTCCCGGGACTAGCAGGAGCTCCTACAATGAGCAGTTCTTC.

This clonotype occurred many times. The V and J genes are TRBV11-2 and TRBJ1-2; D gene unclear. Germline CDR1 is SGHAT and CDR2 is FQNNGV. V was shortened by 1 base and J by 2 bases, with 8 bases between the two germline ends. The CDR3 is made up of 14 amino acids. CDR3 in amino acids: CASSLGARNYGYTF. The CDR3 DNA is TGTGCCAGCAGCTTAGGGGCTAGGAACTATGGCTACACCTTC.

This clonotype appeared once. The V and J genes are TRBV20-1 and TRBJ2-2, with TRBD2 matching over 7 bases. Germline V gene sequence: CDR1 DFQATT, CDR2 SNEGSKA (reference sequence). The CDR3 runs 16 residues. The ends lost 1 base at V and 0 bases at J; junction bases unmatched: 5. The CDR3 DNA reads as TGCAGTGCTAGAGTGACTAGCAACACGAACACCGGGGAGCTGTTTTTT. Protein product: CSARVTSNTNTGELFF.

Here the CDR3 DNA reads TGTGCCAGCTCACCTTCCGCGACAGTCGACGAGCAGTACTTC. Amino acid sequence: CASSPSATVDEQYF. V and J are TRBV18 and TRBJ2-7; maybe TRBD1 (5 bases). V was clipped by 3 bases and J by 5 bases, with 14 bases between them. Germline lookup yields CDR1 KGHSH and CDR2 LQKENI. There are 14 residues in the CDR3. Full variable domain (outside the CDR3, taken from reference TRBV18 and TRBJ2-7): NAGVMQNPRHLVRRRGQEARLRCSPMKGHSHVYWYRQLPEEGLKFMVYLQKENIIDESGMPKERFSAEFPKEGPSILRIQQVVRGDSAAYFCASSPSATVDEQYFGPGTRLTVT.

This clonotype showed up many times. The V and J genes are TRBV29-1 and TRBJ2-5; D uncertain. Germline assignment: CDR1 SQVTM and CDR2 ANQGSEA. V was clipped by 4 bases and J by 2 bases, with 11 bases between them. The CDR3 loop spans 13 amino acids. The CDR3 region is CSVGMRLQETQYF. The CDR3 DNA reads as TGCAGCGTTGGTATGAGGCTACAAGAGACCCAGTACTTC.

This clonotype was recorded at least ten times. The CDR3 is CSARDRRGSYNSPLHF. The CDR3, as DNA: TGCAGTGCTAGAGACCGCCGGGGCAGTTATAATTCACCCCTCCACTTT. This chain links TRBV20-1 with TRBJ1-6; TRBD1 might be the D (5 bases). CDR1 is DFQATT, CDR2 SNEGSKA, per germline (reference sequence). V shed 0 bases and J shed 4 bases, with 13 bases lying between them. This CDR3 region has 16 residues.

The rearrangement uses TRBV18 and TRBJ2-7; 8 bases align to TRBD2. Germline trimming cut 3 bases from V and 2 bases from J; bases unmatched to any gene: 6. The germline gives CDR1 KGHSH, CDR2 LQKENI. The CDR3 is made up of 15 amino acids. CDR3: CASSPPGSGTYEQYF. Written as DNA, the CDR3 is TGTGCCAGCTCACCCCCGGGTAGCGGGACCTACGAGCAGTACTTC.

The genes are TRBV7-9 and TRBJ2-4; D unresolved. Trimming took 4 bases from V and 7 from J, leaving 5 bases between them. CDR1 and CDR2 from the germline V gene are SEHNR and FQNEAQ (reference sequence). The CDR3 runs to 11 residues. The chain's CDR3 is CASSSMNIQYF. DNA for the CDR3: TGTGCCAGCAGCTCGATGAACATTCAGTACTTC.

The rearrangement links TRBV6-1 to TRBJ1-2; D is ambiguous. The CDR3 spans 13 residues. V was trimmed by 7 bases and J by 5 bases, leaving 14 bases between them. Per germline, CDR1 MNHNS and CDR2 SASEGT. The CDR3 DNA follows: TGTGCCAGCAACTTCGACACCCTATATGGCTACACCTTC. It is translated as CASNFDTLYGYTF.

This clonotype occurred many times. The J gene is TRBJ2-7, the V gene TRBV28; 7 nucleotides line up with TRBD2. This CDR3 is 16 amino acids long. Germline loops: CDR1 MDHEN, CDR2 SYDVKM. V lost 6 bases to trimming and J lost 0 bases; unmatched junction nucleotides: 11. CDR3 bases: TGTGCCAGCAGAAGGCCGGGAGGAACTAGCTCCTACGAGCAGTACTTC. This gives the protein CASRRPGGTSSYEQYF.

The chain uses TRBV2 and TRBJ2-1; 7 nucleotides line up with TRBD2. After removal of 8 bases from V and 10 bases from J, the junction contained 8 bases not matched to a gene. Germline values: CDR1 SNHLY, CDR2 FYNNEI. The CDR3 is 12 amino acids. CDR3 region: CASGRAFQEQFF. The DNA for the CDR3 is TGTGCCAGCGGGAGGGCCTTTCAAGAGCAGTTCTTC.

The DNA of the CDR3 is TGTGCCAGCAGCGTATTGGCTAGCGGGAGCACAGATACGCAGTATTTT. Translating gives CASSVLASGSTDTQYF. V is TRBV9 and J is TRBJ2-3, with TRBD2 identical over 8 bases. J lost 0 bases, V lost 1 base, and 4 bases had no gene match. This CDR3 is built from 16 residues. Germline CDR1 is SGDLS and CDR2 is YYNGEE.

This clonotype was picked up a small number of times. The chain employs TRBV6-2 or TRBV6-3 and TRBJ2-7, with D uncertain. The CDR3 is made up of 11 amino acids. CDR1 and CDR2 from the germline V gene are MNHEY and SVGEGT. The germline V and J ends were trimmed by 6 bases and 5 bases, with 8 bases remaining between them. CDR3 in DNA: TGTGCCAGCAGAAAAAATAACGAGCAGTACTTC. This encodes CASRKNNEQYF.

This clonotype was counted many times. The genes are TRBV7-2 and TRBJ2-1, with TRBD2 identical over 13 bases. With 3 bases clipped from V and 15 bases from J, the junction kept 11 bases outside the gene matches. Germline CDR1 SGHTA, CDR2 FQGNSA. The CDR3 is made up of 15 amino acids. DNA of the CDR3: TGTGCCAGCAGCTTGGGGACTAGCGGGAAAGGGGCACGGTTCTTC. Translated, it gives CASSLGTSGKGARFF.

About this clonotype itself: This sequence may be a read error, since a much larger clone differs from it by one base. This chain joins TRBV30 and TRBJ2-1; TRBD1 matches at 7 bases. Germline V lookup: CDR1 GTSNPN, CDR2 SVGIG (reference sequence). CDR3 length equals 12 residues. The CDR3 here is CARSPSGGEQFF. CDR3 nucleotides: TGTGCCCGGAGTCCGTCAGGGGGTGAGCAGTTCTTC.

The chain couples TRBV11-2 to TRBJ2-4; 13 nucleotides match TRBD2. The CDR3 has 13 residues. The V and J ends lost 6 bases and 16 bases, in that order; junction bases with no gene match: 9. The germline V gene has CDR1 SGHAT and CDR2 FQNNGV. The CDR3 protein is CASSLTGTSGTYF. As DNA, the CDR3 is TGTGCCAGCAGTTTAACCGGGACTAGCGGGACCTACTTC. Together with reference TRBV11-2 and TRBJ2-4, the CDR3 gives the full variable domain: EAGVAQSPRYKIIEKRQSVAFWCNPISGHATLYWYQQILGQGPKLLIQFQNNGVVDDSQLPKDRFSAERLKGVDSTLKIQPAKLEDSAVYLCASSLTGTSGTYFGAGTRLSVL.

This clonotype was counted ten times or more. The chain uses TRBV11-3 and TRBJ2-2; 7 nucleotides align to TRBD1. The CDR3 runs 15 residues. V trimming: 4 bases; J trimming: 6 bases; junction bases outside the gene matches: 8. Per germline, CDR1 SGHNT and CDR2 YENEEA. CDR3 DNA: TGTGCCAGCAGCTGGGGACGACAGGGTTCCGGGGAGCTGTTTTTT. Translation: CASSWGRQGSGELFF. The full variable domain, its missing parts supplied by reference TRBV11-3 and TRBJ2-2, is EAGVVQSPRYKIIEKKQPVAFWCNPISGHNTLYWYLQNLGQGPELLIRYENEEAVDDSQLPKDRFSAERLKGVDSTLKIQPAELGDSAVYLCASSWGRQGSGELFFGEGSRLTVL.